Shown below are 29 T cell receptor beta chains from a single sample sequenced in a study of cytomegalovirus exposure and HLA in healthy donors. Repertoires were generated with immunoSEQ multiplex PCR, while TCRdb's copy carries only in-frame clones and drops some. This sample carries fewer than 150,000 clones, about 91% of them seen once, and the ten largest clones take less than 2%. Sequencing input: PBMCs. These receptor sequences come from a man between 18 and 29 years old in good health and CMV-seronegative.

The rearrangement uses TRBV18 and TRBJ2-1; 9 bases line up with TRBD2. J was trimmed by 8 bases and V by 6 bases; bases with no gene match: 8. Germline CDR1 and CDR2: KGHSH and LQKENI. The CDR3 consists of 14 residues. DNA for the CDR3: TGTGCCAGCTCGCCCGGGACTAGCAGGGATGAGCAGTTCTTC. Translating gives CASSPGTSRDEQFF. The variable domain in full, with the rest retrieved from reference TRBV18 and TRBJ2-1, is NAGVMQNPRHLVRRRGQEARLRCSPMKGHSHVYWYRQLPEEGLKFMVYLQKENIIDESGMPKERFSAEFPKEGPSILRIQQVVRGDSAAYFCASSPGTSRDEQFFGPGTRLTVL.

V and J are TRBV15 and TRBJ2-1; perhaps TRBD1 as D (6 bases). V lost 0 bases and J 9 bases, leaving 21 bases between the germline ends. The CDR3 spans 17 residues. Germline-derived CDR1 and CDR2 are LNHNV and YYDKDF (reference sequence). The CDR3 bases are TGTGCCACCAGCAGAGAGCCTACAGGGAGCCTACGGGGTGAGCAGTTCTTC. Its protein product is CATSREPTGSLRGEQFF.

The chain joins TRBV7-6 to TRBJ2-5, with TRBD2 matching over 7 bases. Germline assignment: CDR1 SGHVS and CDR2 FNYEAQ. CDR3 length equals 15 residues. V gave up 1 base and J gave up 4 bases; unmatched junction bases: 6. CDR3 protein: CASSLGSGRRETQYF. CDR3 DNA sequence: TGTGCCAGCAGCTTAGGGTCCGGGAGGAGAGAGACCCAGTACTTC.

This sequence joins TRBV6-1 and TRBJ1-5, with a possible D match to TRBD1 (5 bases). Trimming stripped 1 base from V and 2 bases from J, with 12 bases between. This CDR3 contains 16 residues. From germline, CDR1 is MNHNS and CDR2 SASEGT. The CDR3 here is CASSEGGGFGNQPQHF. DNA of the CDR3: TGTGCCAGCAGTGAAGGGGGGGGATTCGGCAATCAGCCCCAGCATTTT.

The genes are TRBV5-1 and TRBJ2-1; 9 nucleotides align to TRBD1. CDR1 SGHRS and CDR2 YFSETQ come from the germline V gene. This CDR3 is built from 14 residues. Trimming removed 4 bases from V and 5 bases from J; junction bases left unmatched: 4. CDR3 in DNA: TGCGCCAGCAGCCGGGGACAGGGTGACAATGAGCAGTTCTTC. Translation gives CASSRGQGDNEQFF. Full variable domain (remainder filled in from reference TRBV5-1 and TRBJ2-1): KAGVTQTPRYLIKTRGQQVTLSCSPISGHRSVSWYQQTPGQGLQFLFEYFSETQRNKGNFPGRFSGRQFSNSRSEMNVSTLELGDSALYLCASSRGQGDNEQFFGPGTRLTVL.

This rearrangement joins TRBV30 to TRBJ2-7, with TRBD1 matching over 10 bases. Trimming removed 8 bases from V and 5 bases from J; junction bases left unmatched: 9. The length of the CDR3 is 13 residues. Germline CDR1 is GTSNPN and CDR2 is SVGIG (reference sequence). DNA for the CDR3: TGTGCCGGTAGACAGGGGGCTTACAACGAGCAGTACTTC. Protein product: CAGRQGAYNEQYF.

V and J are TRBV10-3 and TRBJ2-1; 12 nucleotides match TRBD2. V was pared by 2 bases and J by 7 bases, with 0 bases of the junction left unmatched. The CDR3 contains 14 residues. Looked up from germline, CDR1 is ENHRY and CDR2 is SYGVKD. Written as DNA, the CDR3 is TGTGCCATCAGTGAGGGGACTAGCGGGAATGAGCAGTTCTTC. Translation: CAISEGTSGNEQFF.

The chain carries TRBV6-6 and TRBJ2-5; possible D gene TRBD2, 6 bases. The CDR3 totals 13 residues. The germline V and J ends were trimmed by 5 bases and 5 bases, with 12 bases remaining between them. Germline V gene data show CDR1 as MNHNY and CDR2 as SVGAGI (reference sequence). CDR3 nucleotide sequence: TGTGCCAGCAGTACGGGGGAGGTGGAGACCCAGTACTTC. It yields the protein CASSTGEVETQYF.

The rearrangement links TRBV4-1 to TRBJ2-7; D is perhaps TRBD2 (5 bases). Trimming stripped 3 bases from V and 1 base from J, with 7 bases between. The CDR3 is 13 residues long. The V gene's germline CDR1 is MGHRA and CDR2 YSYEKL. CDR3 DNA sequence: TGCGCCAGCAGCCATAGACTATCCTACGAGCAGTACTTC. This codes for CASSHRLSYEQYF.

The DNA of the CDR3 is TGTGCCAGCAGCTCCGTAGACAGGGCGCGGATAGCTTTCTTT. The encoded protein is CASSSVDRARIAFF. The chain couples TRBV7-9 to TRBJ1-1; 7 positions match TRBD1. This CDR3 comprises 14 residues. From germline, CDR1 is SEHNR and CDR2 FQNEAQ (reference sequence). The V segment lost 4 bases and the J segment 10 bases; nucleotides outside the gene matches: 12.

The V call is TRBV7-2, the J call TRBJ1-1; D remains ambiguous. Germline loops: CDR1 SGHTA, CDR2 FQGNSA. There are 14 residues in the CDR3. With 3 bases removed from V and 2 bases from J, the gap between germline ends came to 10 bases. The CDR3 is CASSFRFSNTEAFF. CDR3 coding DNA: TGTGCCAGCAGCTTCAGGTTCTCAAACACTGAAGCTTTCTTT.

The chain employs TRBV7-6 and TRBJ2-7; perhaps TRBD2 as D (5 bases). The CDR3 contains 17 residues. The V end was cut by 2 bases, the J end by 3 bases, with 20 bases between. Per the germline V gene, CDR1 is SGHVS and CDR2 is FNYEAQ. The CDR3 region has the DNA TGTGCCAGCAGCTTAAGGGATCCGGGAAGCGGAGTCTACGAGCAGTACTTC. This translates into CASSLRDPGSGVYEQYF.

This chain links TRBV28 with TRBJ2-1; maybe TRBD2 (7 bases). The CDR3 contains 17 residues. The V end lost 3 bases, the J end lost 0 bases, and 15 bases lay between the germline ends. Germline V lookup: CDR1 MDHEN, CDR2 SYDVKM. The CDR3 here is CASSFWGGPDSYNEQFF. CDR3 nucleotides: TGTGCCAGCAGTTTTTGGGGGGGCCCCGACTCCTACAATGAGCAGTTCTTC.

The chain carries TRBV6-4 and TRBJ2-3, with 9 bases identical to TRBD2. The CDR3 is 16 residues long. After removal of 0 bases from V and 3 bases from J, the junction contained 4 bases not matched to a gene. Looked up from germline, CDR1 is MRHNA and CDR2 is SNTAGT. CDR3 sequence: CASSDSAGGFTDTQYF. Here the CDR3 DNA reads TGTGCCAGCAGTGACTCGGCGGGAGGGTTTACAGATACGCAGTATTTT.

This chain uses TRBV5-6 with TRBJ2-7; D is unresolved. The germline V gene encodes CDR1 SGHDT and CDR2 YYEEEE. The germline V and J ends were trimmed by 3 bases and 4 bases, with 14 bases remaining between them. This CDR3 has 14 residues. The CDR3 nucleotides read TGTGCCAGCAGCTGGCCCTCGTCAGATTACGAGCAGTACTTC. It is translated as CASSWPSSDYEQYF.

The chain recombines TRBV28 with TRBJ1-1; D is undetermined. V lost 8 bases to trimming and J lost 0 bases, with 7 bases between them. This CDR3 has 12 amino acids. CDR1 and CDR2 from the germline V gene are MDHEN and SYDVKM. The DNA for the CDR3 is TGTGCCAGCTTACGGGTGAACACTGAAGCTTTCTTT. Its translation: CASLRVNTEAFF.

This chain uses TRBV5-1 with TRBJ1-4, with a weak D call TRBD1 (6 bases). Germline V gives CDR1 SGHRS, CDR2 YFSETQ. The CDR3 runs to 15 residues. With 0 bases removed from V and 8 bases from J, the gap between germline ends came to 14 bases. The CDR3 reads CASSLGQQGKEKLFF. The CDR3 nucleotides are TGCGCCAGCAGCTTGGGCCAACAGGGCAAAGAAAAACTGTTTTTT. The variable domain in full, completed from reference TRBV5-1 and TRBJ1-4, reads KAGVTQTPRYLIKTRGQQVTLSCSPISGHRSVSWYQQTPGQGLQFLFEYFSETQRNKGNFPGRFSGRQFSNSRSEMNVSTLELGDSALYLCASSLGQQGKEKLFFGSGTQLSVL.

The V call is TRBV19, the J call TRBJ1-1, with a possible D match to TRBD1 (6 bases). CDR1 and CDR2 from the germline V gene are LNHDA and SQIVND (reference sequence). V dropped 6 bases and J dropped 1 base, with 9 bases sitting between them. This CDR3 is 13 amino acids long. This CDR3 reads CASRSDRNTEAFF. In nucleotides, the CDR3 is TGTGCCAGTAGATCGGACAGGAACACTGAAGCTTTCTTT.

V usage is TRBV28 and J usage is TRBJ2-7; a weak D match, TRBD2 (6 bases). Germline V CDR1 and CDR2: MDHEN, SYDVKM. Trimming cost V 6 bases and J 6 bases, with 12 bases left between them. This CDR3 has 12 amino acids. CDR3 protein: CASRSGRGEQYF. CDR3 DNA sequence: TGTGCCAGCAGATCAGGGCGGGGCGAGCAGTACTTC.

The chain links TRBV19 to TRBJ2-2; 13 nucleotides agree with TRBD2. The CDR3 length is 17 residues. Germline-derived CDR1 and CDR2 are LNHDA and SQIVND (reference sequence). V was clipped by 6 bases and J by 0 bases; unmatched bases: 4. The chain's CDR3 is CASRGGLAGPNTGELFF. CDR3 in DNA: TGTGCCAGTAGAGGGGGACTAGCGGGACCGAACACCGGGGAGCTGTTTTTT.

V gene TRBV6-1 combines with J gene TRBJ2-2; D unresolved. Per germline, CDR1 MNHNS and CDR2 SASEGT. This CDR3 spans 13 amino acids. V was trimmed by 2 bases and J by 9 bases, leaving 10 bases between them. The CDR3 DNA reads TGTGCCAGCAGTGAAAACGGTTTACGGGAGCTGTTTTTT. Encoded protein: CASSENGLRELFF.

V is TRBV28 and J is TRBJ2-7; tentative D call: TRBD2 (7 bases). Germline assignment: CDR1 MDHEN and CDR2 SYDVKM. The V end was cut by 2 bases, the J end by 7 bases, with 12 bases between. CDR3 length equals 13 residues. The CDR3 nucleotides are TGTGCCAGCAGTTTAAGCGGGACAAGGGAGCAGTACTTC. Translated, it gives CASSLSGTREQYF. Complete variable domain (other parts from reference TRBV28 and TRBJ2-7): DVKVTQSSRYLVKRTGEKVFLECVQDMDHENMFWYRQDPGLGLRLIYFSYDVKMKEKGDIPEGYSVSREKKERFSLILESASTNQTSMYLCASSLSGTREQYFGPGTRLTVT.

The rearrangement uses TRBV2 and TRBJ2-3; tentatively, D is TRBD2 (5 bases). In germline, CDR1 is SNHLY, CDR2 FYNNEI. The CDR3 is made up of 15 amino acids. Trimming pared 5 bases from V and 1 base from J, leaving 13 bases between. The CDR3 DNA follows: TGTGCCAGCAGTTTTACGCGGGCAGGCACAGATACGCAGTATTTT. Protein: CASSFTRAGTDTQYF.

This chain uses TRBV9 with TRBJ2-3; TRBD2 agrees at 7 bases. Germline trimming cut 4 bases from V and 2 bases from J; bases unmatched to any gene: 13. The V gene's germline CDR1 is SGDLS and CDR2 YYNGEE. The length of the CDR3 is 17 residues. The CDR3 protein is CASSIMAGAGYTDTQYF. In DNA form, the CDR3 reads TGTGCCAGCAGCATCATGGCGGGAGCGGGGTACACAGATACGCAGTATTTT.

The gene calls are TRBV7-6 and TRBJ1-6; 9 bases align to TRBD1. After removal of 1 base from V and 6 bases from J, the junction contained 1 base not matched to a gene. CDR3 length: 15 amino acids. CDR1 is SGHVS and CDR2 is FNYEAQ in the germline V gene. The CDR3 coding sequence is TGTGCCAGCAGCTTAGGGACAGGGGCTAATTCACCCCTCCACTTT. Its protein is CASSLGTGANSPLHF.

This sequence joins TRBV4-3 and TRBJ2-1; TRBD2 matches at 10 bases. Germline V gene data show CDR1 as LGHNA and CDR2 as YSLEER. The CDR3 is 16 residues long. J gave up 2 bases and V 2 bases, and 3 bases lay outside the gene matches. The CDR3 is CASSQLAGGAYNEQFF. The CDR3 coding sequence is TGCGCCAGCAGCCAATTAGCGGGGGGCGCCTACAATGAGCAGTTCTTC.

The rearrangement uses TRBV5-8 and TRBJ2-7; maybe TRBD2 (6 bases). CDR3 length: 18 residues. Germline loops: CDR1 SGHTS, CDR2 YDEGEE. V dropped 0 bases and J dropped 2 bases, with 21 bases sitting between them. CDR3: CASSLVGWRRDLTYEQYF. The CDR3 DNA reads TGTGCCAGCAGCTTGGTGGGTTGGCGGAGGGACTTAACCTACGAGCAGTACTTC.

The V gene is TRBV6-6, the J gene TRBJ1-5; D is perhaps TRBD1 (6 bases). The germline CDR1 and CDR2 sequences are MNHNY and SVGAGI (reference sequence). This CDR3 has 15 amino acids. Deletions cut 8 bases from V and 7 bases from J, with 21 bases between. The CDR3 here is CASLKSGGVGQPQHF. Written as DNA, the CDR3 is TGTGCCAGCCTAAAATCGGGGGGCGTCGGGCAGCCCCAGCATTTT.

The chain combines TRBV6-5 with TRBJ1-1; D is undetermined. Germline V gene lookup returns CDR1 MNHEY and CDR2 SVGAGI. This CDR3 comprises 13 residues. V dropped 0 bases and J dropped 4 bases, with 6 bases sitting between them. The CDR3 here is CASSYSISTEAFF. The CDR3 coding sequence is TGTGCCAGCAGTTACTCGATCAGCACTGAAGCTTTCTTT.